Below, one T cell receptor beta chain is given with its context. The CDR3 runs to 14 residues. V gave up 3 bases and J gave up 2 bases; unmatched junction bases: 0. The germline V gene has CDR1 SGHRS and CDR2 YFSETQ. This specimen belongs to a study of blood T cell repertoires in COVID-19. Study details: Sites across the United States, Italy and Spain contributed samples from acute and convalescent COVID-19. Sources were T cells, B-cell-depleted T cells, or PBMCs; the material itself was cDNA or gDNA.

Assay used: immunoSEQ multiplex PCR; TCRdb lists only in-frame clones, some missing. The data hold around 250,000 clones, with about 80% observed a single time. The receptor's source is a man aged 25 to 45 who had recovered from COVID-19. The sequenced sample was peripheral blood. The V call is TRBV5-1, the J call TRBJ1-4, with 8 bases lining up with TRBD1. This chain's CDR3 is CASSYRGTNEKLFF. CDR3 DNA sequence: TGCGCCAGCAGCTACAGGGGGACTAATGAAAAACTGTTTTTT.